Shown below are 19 T cell receptor beta chains from a single sample sequenced in a study of CD8 T cells in ankylosing spondylitis. TCRdb re-called the 5' RACE reads with MiXCR, one entry per CDR3 protein. The sample comprises fewer than 250,000 distinct CDR3 sequences, roughly 10% of which are singletons, and roughly 2.5% rests with the top ten. Sequencing was carried out using blood, either unsorted or a sorted T cell fraction (not recorded which). These receptors were obtained from a male donor with ankylosing spondylitis or in good health (not recorded which).

This clonotype was seen many times. As DNA, the CDR3 is TGCGCCAGCGGCCTAGCGGGCAGGTCTTCCTACAATGAGCAGTTCTTC. Amino acids: CASGLAGRSSYNEQFF. The chain has TRBV5-1 and TRBJ2-1; 8 positions agree with TRBD2. The CDR3 is made up of 16 amino acids. With 7 bases clipped from V and 1 base from J, the junction kept 10 bases outside the gene matches. CDR1 is SGHRS and CDR2 is YFSETQ in the germline V gene.

This chain links TRBV7-2 with TRBJ1-2; no clear D gene. Trimming shortened V by 3 bases and J by 5 bases, and 7 bases separated the two germline ends. The CDR3 loop spans 12 amino acids. Germline assignment: CDR1 SGHTA and CDR2 FQGNSA. The CDR3 DNA sequence: TGTGCCAGCAGCTTTACTCCTTATGGCTACACCTTC. Translated, it gives CASSFTPYGYTF. The variable domain in full, completed from reference TRBV7-2 and TRBJ1-2, reads GAGVSQSPSNKVTEKGKDVELRCDPISGHTALYWYRQSLGQGLEFLIYFQGNSAPDKSGLPSDRFSAERTGGSVSTLTIQRTQQEDSAVYLCASSFTPYGYTFGSGTRLTVV.

This clonotype was detected only a few times. V and J are TRBV20-1 and TRBJ1-3, with unresolved D. The V gene's germline CDR1 is DFQATT and CDR2 SNEGSKA (reference sequence). Trimming stripped 6 bases from V and 0 bases from J, with 9 bases between. The CDR3 covers 13 residues. Here the CDR3 DNA reads TGCAGTGCCGCAGTCGCCTCTGGAAACACCATATATTTT. Its translation: CSAAVASGNTIYF.

The table lists this clonotype with many counts. The V call is TRBV7-2, the J call TRBJ2-3; D gene uncertain. Germline lookup yields CDR1 SGHTA and CDR2 FQGNSA. CDR3 length equals 13 residues. Trimming pared 2 bases from V and 2 bases from J, leaving 5 bases between. Here the CDR3 DNA reads TGTGCCAGCAGCTTATCGACCACAGATACGCAGTATTTT. The encoded protein is CASSLSTTDTQYF.

In this sample, this clonotype turned up a few times. The chain recombines TRBV7-9 with TRBJ2-1; D uncertain. From germline, CDR1 is SEHNR and CDR2 FQNEAQ (reference sequence). V was clipped by 5 bases and J by 4 bases, with 18 bases between them. The CDR3 is made up of 16 amino acids. CDR3 DNA sequence: TGTGCCAGCAGCCGCTCCCAAGTCATAGAGTACAATGAGCAGTTCTTC. Its translation: CASSRSQVIEYNEQFF. Using reference TRBV7-9 and TRBJ2-1 for the parts outside the CDR3, the full variable domain is DTGVSQNPRHKITKRGQNVTFRCDPISEHNRLYWYRQTLGQGPEFLTYFQNEAQLEKSRLLSDRFSAERPKGSFSTLEIQRTEQGDSAMYLCASSRSQVIEYNEQFFGPGTRLTVL.

The CDR3 coding sequence is TGTGCCAGCAGCCCCGGGCTGCTCTCGACGACTAGCGGGAGGGCTTGGAGGACCGGGGAGCTGTTTTTT. It encodes CASSPGLLSTTSGRAWRTGELFF. The chain is built from TRBV4-2 and TRBJ2-2, with 14 bases aligning to TRBD2. Germline values: CDR1 LGHNA, CDR2 YNFKEQ. This CDR3 is 23 amino acids long. The junction had 24 bases not matched to a gene; V was cut back by 4 bases and J by 5 bases.

The genes are TRBV6-2 or TRBV6-3 and TRBJ1-2, with D maybe TRBD1 (5 bases). Germline V gene data show CDR1 as MNHEY and CDR2 as SVGEGT. Trimming removed 4 bases at V and 5 bases at J, with 11 bases between. The CDR3 consists of 13 residues. This chain's CDR3 is CASSWGSDYGYTF. The CDR3 coding sequence is TGTGCCAGCAGTTGGGGCAGCGATTATGGCTACACCTTC.

Only a few counts were recorded for this clonotype. The CDR3 DNA is TGTGCCAGCAGTCTCGGACTAGCGGGGCCCCAAGAGACCCAGTACTTC. This translates into CASSLGLAGPQETQYF. The chain joins TRBV7-9 to TRBJ2-5, with 12 bases that match TRBD2. The CDR3 has 16 residues. Trimming removed 6 bases from V and 1 base from J; junction bases left unmatched: 6. CDR1 is SEHNR and CDR2 is FQNEAQ in the germline V gene (reference sequence).

This clonotype was counted many times. V and J are TRBV20-1 and TRBJ2-5, with 10 positions matching TRBD2. CDR1 DFQATT and CDR2 SNEGSKA come from the germline V gene (reference sequence). The CDR3 has 18 residues. The V segment lost 4 bases and the J segment 4 bases; nucleotides outside the gene matches: 18. This CDR3 reads CSATWGLAKLKRGETQYF. The CDR3 DNA sequence: TGCAGTGCTACCTGGGGACTAGCGAAATTGAAGAGAGGAGAGACCCAGTACTTC.

Ten or more counts support this clonotype. J is TRBJ2-3 and V is TRBV14, with D possibly being TRBD2 (5 bases). Germline lookup yields CDR1 SGHDN and CDR2 FVKESK. The ends were cut back, 2 bases at V and 0 bases at J, with 12 bases in the middle. This CDR3 region has 16 residues. The CDR3 protein is CASSQLGRGSTDTQYF. CDR3 sequence (DNA): TGTGCCAGCAGCCAACTAGGACGGGGAAGCACAGATACGCAGTATTTT.

The sample holds many counts of this clonotype. The V and J genes are TRBV7-2 and TRBJ2-7; no firm D call. Germline V gene data show CDR1 as SGHTA and CDR2 as FQGNSA. Trimming pared 4 bases from V and 3 bases from J, leaving 10 bases between. There are 13 residues in the CDR3. This CDR3 is CASSSDSYYEQYF. The CDR3 DNA reads TGTGCCAGCAGCTCCGACTCCTACTACGAGCAGTACTTC.

This clonotype was counted a few times. V gene TRBV10-2 combines with J gene TRBJ2-1, with TRBD2 matching 10 bases. V lost 3 bases and J lost 8; bases outside the gene matches: 16. The CDR3 totals 18 residues. The germline V gene encodes CDR1 WSHSY and CDR2 SAAADI. The CDR3 sequence is CASSELRASGSIGDEQFF. The CDR3, as DNA: TGCGCCAGCAGTGAATTGAGGGCTAGCGGGAGTATCGGCGATGAGCAGTTCTTC.

This clonotype was seen many times. J is TRBJ2-7 and V is TRBV5-1; 8 bases line up with TRBD1. Trimming at V came to 3 bases and at J to 3 bases, leaving 5 bases not matched to a gene. CDR3 size: 14 residues. CDR1 and CDR2 (germline): SGHRS, YFSETQ. The CDR3 nucleotides are TGCGCCAGCAGCTCCGGGACAGGAATCTACGAGCAGTACTTC. Its translation: CASSSGTGIYEQYF.

This clonotype was counted at least ten times. The V and J genes are TRBV7-8 and TRBJ2-2; 9 bases match TRBD1. The CDR3 loop spans 15 amino acids. In germline, CDR1 is SGHVS, CDR2 FQNEAQ. V lost 5 bases and J lost 4; bases outside the gene matches: 5. CDR3 sequence (DNA): TGTGCCAGCAGCCCACAGGGGGCCGGCACCGGGGAGCTGTTTTTT. This sequence encodes CASSPQGAGTGELFF. The complete variable domain, with remaining parts taken from reference TRBV7-8 and TRBJ2-2, reads GAGVSQSPRYKVAKRGQDVALRCDPISGHVSLFWYQQALGQGPEFLTYFQNEAQLDKSGLPSDRFFAERPEGSVSTLKIQRTQQEDSAVYLCASSPQGAGTGELFFGEGSRLTVL.

This clonotype was observed a few times. V gene TRBV18 combines with J gene TRBJ1-2; 8 bases are a match to TRBD1. Trimming removed 3 bases from V and 5 bases from J; junction bases left unmatched: 2. The germline V gene encodes CDR1 KGHSH and CDR2 LQKENI. The CDR3 contains 13 residues. CDR3 nucleotides: TGTGCCAGCTCACCGGGACAGGCTTATGGCTACACCTTC. This encodes CASSPGQAYGYTF.

Many counts were recorded for this clonotype. The genes are TRBV11-2 and TRBJ2-5, with 12 bases identical to TRBD2. The V gene end was trimmed by 5 bases and the J gene end by 1 base; junction bases not matched to a gene: 2. The germline gives CDR1 SGHAT, CDR2 FQNNGV. There are 15 residues in the CDR3. CDR3 loop: CASSRTSGIQETQYF. The CDR3, as DNA: TGTGCCAGCAGCCGGACTAGCGGGATCCAAGAGACCCAGTACTTC. The full variable domain, in which reference TRBV11-2 and TRBJ2-5 provide the parts outside the CDR3, is EAGVAQSPRYKIIEKRQSVAFWCNPISGHATLYWYQQILGQGPKLLIQFQNNGVVDDSQLPKDRFSAERLKGVDSTLKIQPAKLEDSAVYLCASSRTSGIQETQYFGPGTRLLVL.

This clonotype was recorded a few times. J is TRBJ1-1 and V is TRBV7-9; D unclear. This CDR3 is built from 15 residues. Trimming cost V 4 bases and J 0 bases, with 12 bases left between them. The V gene's germline CDR1 is SEHNR and CDR2 FQNEAQ (reference sequence). The CDR3 DNA follows: TGTGCCAGCAGCTCGGAACCGGGGATGAACACTGAAGCTTTCTTT. This encodes CASSSEPGMNTEAFF.

A few counts support this clonotype. The chain employs TRBV5-1 and TRBJ2-4; a possible D gene is TRBD1 (5 bases). Trimming shortened V by 6 bases and J by 3 bases, and 19 bases separated the two germline ends. Germline V gene sequence: CDR1 SGHRS, CDR2 YFSETQ. This CDR3 has 16 residues. The CDR3 DNA reads as TGCGCCAGCACCATCCGCCCGGACAAGGACAAAAACATTCAGTACTTC. This codes for CASTIRPDKDKNIQYF.

This clonotype was found many times. V usage is TRBV5-5 and J usage is TRBJ1-2, with TRBD1 matching over 11 bases. The germline V gene has CDR1 SGHKS and CDR2 YYEKEE (reference sequence). The J segment lost 0 bases and the V segment lost 4 bases, leaving 8 bases of the junction unmatched. The CDR3 has 17 amino acids. The CDR3 DNA follows: TGTGCCAGCAGCCGGACAGGGGGCGTATTGACTAACTATGGCTACACCTTC. Its protein product is CASSRTGGVLTNYGYTF.